This TCR beta chain was recovered during a study of neurological immune-mediated disorders (dated by TCRdb to about 2019). Turning to the overall study: The study compared peripheral blood TCR-beta repertoires of HTLV-I-associated myelopathy (HAM/TSP) patients, multiple sclerosis patients and healthy controls using UMI-based sequencing. The cohort comprised 68 subjects: roughly 14 HAM/TSP patients, around 34 multiple sclerosis patients and 20 or so healthy controls. The approximately 98 TCR-beta libraries included longitudinal samples, technical triplicates and paired sorted CD4+ and CD8+ T-cell subsets alongside PBMC samples. Beyond this particular receptor, the publication reports: TCR clonal expansion was highest in HAM/TSP patients and lowest in MS patients, with MS patients falling below even healthy controls. No identical CDR3 amino acid sequences were found to be shared among expanded clones across subjects, suggesting that TCR-beta repertoires were private in all groups.

cDNA was synthesized by template-switch 5'RACE using a primer carrying a 10-nucleotide random unique molecular identifier by which each TCR transcript was tagged. Every sequencing run yielded over 190 million TCR-beta sequences covering 15-18 subjects. The RNeasy kit was used for extraction of total RNA. Using the KAPA Real-time Library Amplification kit, TCR-beta VDJ regions were amplified with primers for the TCR constant region and the 5'RACE anchor. A first PCR added sample indexes and Illumina adaptors, and a second PCR then raised library yield. After purification with Ampure beads, the TCR product of roughly 650 bp was size-selected on a 2% E-gel SizeSelection system. Before pooling, library quality was assessed on a Bioanalyzer, concentration was determined with Qubit, and library quantification was performed with the Kapa Library Quantification kit. An Illumina HiSeq 2500 was used to sequence the libraries paired-end at 2 x 150 bp. To increase sequence diversity, roughly 24-32% phiX was spiked into each library pool. From the authors' description of their analysis: Quality-filtered reads were processed with the UMI-based MiGEC pipeline, which removed over 75% of raw TCR sequences during error correction. VDJ genes were aligned to IMGT germline references, and each clonotype was defined by a unique CDR3 amino acid sequence together with V-J genes. Clonal expansion, Shannon diversity and CDR3 relatedness (CalcPairwiseDistances, ClusterSamples) were evaluated with VDJtools, and phylogenetic trees were built with CLCbio workbench. A clone was classed as expanded if it had 8 or more unique UMIs, a cutoff based on coefficient-of-variation modelling across technical triplicates. The public reads were run again by TCRdb, first through fastp at Q25 and then through MiXCR, and only productive beta chains were kept. Merged by CDR3 protein, the rows form single entries marked with the most common genes and DNA. TCRdb's processing, not the authors', yielded these V and J calls. The sample table holds about 59,000 distinct CDR3 sequences, of which roughly 13% were seen once. Together, the top ten hold about 10% of the sample.

V and J are trimmed by 7 bases and 9 bases, and the gene matches miss 8 bases of the junction. The CDR3 spans 13 residues, from the cysteine through the phenylalanine. The entry retains the CDR3 DNA only, 39 bases that are in frame from base 1. This clonotype was detected ten times or more. The antigen this receptor binds is unknown. It has no much larger one-base neighbor in the sample; base qualities were not kept. For unsorted PBMC libraries, 2 million PBMCs were used after storage in RNAlater at -80 degrees C until RNA extraction. Peripheral blood underwent Ficoll-Hypaque density gradient centrifugation to isolate PBMCs, which were then cryopreserved in liquid nitrogen.

The sample was PBMCs. This TCR was sampled from a woman aged 60-75 years with HTLV-1-associated myelopathy (HAM/TSP). The sequence is built from TRBV12-3 or TRBV12-4 and TRBJ2-1; 8 nucleotides in the junction match TRBD1. CDR3 sequence: CASTSDRAGEQFF. DNA sequence: TGTGCCAGCACTTCGGACAGGGCCGGTGAGCAGTTCTTC.